This TCR beta chain was documented in a study of control samples from healthy donors and cancer patients. Assay: immunoSEQ multiplex PCR; the TCRdb copy retains only in-frame clones and omits some. Among over 85,000 clones listed, roughly 90% were seen once. The TCR was taken from a woman aged 60-70 years with lung cancer. Input material: PBMCs.

CDR3 bases: TGTGCCAGCAGTTACTCGAGGCTAGCGGGATCCGGGGAGCTGTTTTTT. Its protein product is CASSYSRLAGSGELFF. The chain uses TRBV6-5 and TRBJ2-2; TRBD2 aligns across 9 bases. This CDR3 comprises 16 residues. CDR1 MNHEY and CDR2 SVGAGI come from the germline V gene. The ends lost 0 bases at V and 6 bases at J; junction bases unmatched: 5.